This T cell receptor (beta chain) was documented in a study of T cells in tuberculosis. Points from the study as a whole: Active tuberculosis alpha repertoires lay closer to GMM-specific TCRs than controls'.

About this clone itself: The antigen remains unidentified.

TCRdb's copy holds only in-frame clones and misses some; the assay was immunoSEQ multiplex PCR. Found here are tens of thousands of clones, roughly nine tenths of them singletons; the top ten hold under 15%. Germline assignment: CDR1 SGHDT and CDR2 YYEEEE. This CDR3 comprises 14 residues. Trimming cost V 4 bases and J 11 bases, with 16 bases left between them. The receptor's source is a donor aged 10 to 29 with latent tuberculosis or without tuberculosis infection. The chain employs TRBV5-6 and TRBJ1-6, with D possibly being TRBD1 (6 bases). Material: PBMCs. CDR3 sequence: CASSTNPQGTPLHF. Written as DNA, the CDR3 is TGTGCCAGCAGCACGAATCCACAGGGTACACCCCTCCACTTT. The whole variable domain, remainder taken from reference TRBV5-6 and TRBJ1-6, is DAGVTQSPTHLIKTRGQQVTLRCSPKSGHDTVSWYQQALGQGPQFIFQYYEEEERQRGNFPDRFSGHQFPNYSSELNVNALLLGDSALYLCASSTNPQGTPLHFGNGTRLTVT.